This T cell receptor (beta chain) was captured by sequencing in a study of T-cell reconstitution after alpha-beta-depleted transplantation in children. Unique molecular identifiers tagged the TCRbeta library. TCRdb re-called the PCR reads with MiXCR, one entry per CDR3 protein. The data show just over 350,000 distinct CDR3 sequences, about 14% seen once. CDR1 and CDR2 from the germline V gene are DFQATT and SNEGSKA (reference sequence). The CDR3 spans 14 residues. Sequenced here: PBMCs, sampled from the stem cell graft. The receptor was derived from a human donor who donated a stem cell graft to a child with Fanconi anemia. V gene TRBV20-1 combines with J gene TRBJ2-2; the match to TRBD1 covers 10 bases. This CDR3 is CSIERQGAIGELFF. The DNA for the CDR3 is TGCAGCATAGAAAGACAGGGGGCAATCGGGGAGCTGTTTTTT.